What follows are 15 T cell receptor beta chains derived from one specimen sequenced in a study of blood T cell repertoires in COVID-19. Clones were sequenced by immunoSEQ multiplex PCR, and TCRdb holds only the in-frame ones, with some missing. The repertoire holds some 300,000 clones, with approximately 89% as singletons. Sequencing was carried out using PBMCs or T cells enriched from blood (not recorded which). Every receptor here comes from a woman aged 45-59 years who had been exposed to COVID-19.

V is TRBV6-2 or TRBV6-3 and J is TRBJ1-6, with 10 bases fitting TRBD1. The CDR3 is 14 amino acids. Germline V lookup: CDR1 MNHEY, CDR2 SVGEGT. V lost 3 bases to trimming and J lost 10 bases; unmatched junction nucleotides: 3. The CDR3 DNA sequence: TGTGCCAGCAGTTATGGGACAGGGGAATCACCCCTCCACTTT. Its translation is CASSYGTGESPLHF.

V gene TRBV6-5 combines with J gene TRBJ2-1; 7 nucleotides agree with TRBD2. In germline, CDR1 is MNHEY, CDR2 SVGAGI. V shed 2 bases, J shed 7 bases, and the junction held 2 bases outside the gene matches. The CDR3 covers 13 residues. The CDR3 DNA reads TGTGCCAGCAGTTACAGGGAGGGGAATGAGCAGTTCTTC. Translating gives CASSYREGNEQFF.

The CDR3: CASSTLGQFYQPQHF. The CDR3, as DNA: TGTGCCAGCAGTACCCTCGGACAGTTTTATCAGCCCCAGCATTTT. V gene TRBV6-2 or TRBV6-3 combines with J gene TRBJ1-5; TRBD1 might be the D (6 bases). The CDR3 is 15 residues long. The germline V and J ends were trimmed by 5 bases and 5 bases, with 16 bases remaining between them. From germline, CDR1 is MNHEY and CDR2 SVGEGT.

This clone was seen a single time. The chain has TRBV28 and TRBJ1-5; weak D call: TRBD1 (5 bases). The CDR3 is 12 residues long. Per the germline V gene, CDR1 is MDHEN and CDR2 is SYDVKM. The germline V and J ends were trimmed by 5 bases and 7 bases, with 9 bases remaining between them. The CDR3 here is CASSGHDQPQHF. As DNA, the CDR3 is TGTGCCAGCAGTGGACACGACCAGCCCCAGCATTTT.

CDR3 loop: CASSPPGQGASEQYF. For the CDR3, the DNA is TGTGCCAGCAGTCCCCCGGGACAGGGGGCGTCAGAGCAGTACTTC. V gene TRBV27 combines with J gene TRBJ2-7; 12 nucleotides agree with TRBD1. The germline CDR1 and CDR2 sequences are MNHEY and SMNVEV (reference sequence). V was pared by 5 bases and J by 7 bases, with 9 bases of the junction left unmatched. CDR3 length equals 15 residues.

J is TRBJ2-5 and V is TRBV12-3 or TRBV12-4; D uncertain. This CDR3 region has 13 residues. Trimming cost V 3 bases and J 2 bases, with 7 bases left between them. CDR3 in amino acids: CASSFRLQETQYF. In DNA, the CDR3 is TGTGCCAGCAGTTTTCGTCTACAAGAGACCCAGTACTTC.

This chain connects TRBV4-1 to TRBJ1-1; tentative D call: TRBD1 (5 bases). Germline CDR1 MGHRA, CDR2 YSYEKL. The CDR3 loop spans 14 amino acids. With 0 bases removed from V and 5 bases from J, the gap between germline ends came to 10 bases. CDR3 DNA sequence: TGCGCCAGCAGCCAAGAATCGGGGGTAACTGAAGCTTTCTTT. It specifies CASSQESGVTEAFF.

The chain couples TRBV10-1 to TRBJ1-6, with 8 bases matching TRBD1. Germline values: CDR1 WNHNN, CDR2 SYGVQD (reference sequence). V lost 5 bases and J lost 8; bases outside the gene matches: 11. This CDR3 is 16 amino acids long. The CDR3 region is CASSNASGQGDSPLHF. CDR3 in DNA: TGCGCCAGCAGTAACGCGAGCGGACAGGGTGATTCACCCCTCCACTTT.

The chain links TRBV20-1 to TRBJ2-3, with no clear D. This CDR3 is 14 amino acids long. The V end lost 3 bases, the J end lost 2 bases, and 12 bases lay between the germline ends. Per the germline V gene, CDR1 is DFQATT and CDR2 is SNEGSKA (reference sequence). For the CDR3, the DNA is TGCAGTGCTAGTTTCGGTACCACCACAGATACGCAGTATTTT. This encodes CSASFGTTTDTQYF.

Here the CDR3 reads CASTRWDSVTGELFF. For the CDR3, the DNA is TGTGCCAGTACGCGCTGGGACAGTGTCACCGGGGAGCTGTTTTTT. This chain connects TRBV19 to TRBJ2-2; 7 positions agree with TRBD1. With V trimmed by 7 bases and J by 4 bases, 9 bases remained unmatched. There are 15 residues in the CDR3. Germline V gene lookup returns CDR1 LNHDA and CDR2 SQIVND (reference sequence).

The rearrangement joins TRBV7-9 to TRBJ1-2; no clear D. V was trimmed by 1 base and J by 4 bases, leaving 7 bases between them. This CDR3 comprises 13 residues. The germline V gene has CDR1 SEHNR and CDR2 FQNEAQ (reference sequence). As DNA, the CDR3 is TGTGCCAGCAGCTTAGGCTCGAGCTATGGCTACACCTTC. As protein: CASSLGSSYGYTF.

The chain is built from TRBV6-1 and TRBJ2-7; perhaps TRBD1 as D (5 bases). V lost 2 bases and J lost 2, with 16 bases in between. The CDR3 covers 16 residues. The germline CDR1 and CDR2 sequences are MNHNS and SASEGT. The CDR3 bases are TGTGCCAGCAGTGAAAGGGCTTGGGGCGACCCCTACGAGCAGTACTTC. Translating it yields CASSERAWGDPYEQYF.

The chain has TRBV5-6 and TRBJ1-4, with a tentative D call TRBD1 (5 bases). The V gene's germline CDR1 is SGHDT and CDR2 YYEEEE. V gave up 4 bases and J gave up 6 bases, with 10 bases separating them. This CDR3 region has 13 residues. For the CDR3, the DNA is TGTGCCAGCAGCCTTTTAGGGGATGAAAAACTGTTTTTT. Translating it yields CASSLLGDEKLFF.

The chain joins TRBV19 to TRBJ2-1; 7 bases fit TRBD1. Germline-derived CDR1 and CDR2 are LNHDA and SQIVND (reference sequence). The V segment lost 11 bases and the J segment 3 bases; nucleotides outside the gene matches: 10. The CDR3 consists of 14 residues. The CDR3 coding sequence is TGTGCCTGCCGAGGGGGCGTCTACTACAATGAGCAGTTCTTC. This gives the protein CACRGGVYYNEQFF.

This chain uses TRBV29-1 with TRBJ2-5, with a possible D match to TRBD1 (5 bases). This CDR3 contains 12 residues. Germline V CDR1 and CDR2: SQVTM, ANQGSEA. V shed 5 bases and J shed 5 bases, with 12 bases lying between them. CDR3 sequence: CSVYGPGETQYF. For the CDR3, the DNA is TGCAGCGTTTATGGACCAGGGGAGACCCAGTACTTC.